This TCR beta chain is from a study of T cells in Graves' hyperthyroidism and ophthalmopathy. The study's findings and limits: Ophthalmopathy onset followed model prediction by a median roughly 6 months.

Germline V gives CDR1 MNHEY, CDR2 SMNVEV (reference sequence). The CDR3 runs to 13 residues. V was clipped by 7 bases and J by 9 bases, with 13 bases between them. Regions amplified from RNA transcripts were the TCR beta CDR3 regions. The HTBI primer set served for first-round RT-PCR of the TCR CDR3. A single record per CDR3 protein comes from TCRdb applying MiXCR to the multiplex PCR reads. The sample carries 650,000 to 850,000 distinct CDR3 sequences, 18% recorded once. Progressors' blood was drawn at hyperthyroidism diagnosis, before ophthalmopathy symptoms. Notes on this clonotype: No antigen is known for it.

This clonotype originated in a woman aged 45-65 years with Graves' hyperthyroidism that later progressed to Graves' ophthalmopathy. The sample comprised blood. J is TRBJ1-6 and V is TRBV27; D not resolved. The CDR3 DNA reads TGTGCCAGCAAACTGACAAGGTTTTCACCCCTCCACTTT. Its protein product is CASKLTRFSPLHF.